The rows below give T cell receptor beta chains drawn from one sample of a study of blood T cell repertoires in COVID-19. Libraries were prepared by immunoSEQ multiplex PCR; TCRdb keeps only in-frame clonotypes and omits some of them. The data contain 100,000 to 150,000 clones, roughly four fifths of them singletons. The sample comprised peripheral blood. The receptors shown here come from a human donor in a cohort sampled during active COVID-19. The conserved cysteine and the conserved F or W are not part of the CDR3 here.

V	J	CDR3
TRBV15	TRBJ1-4	ATSVSTGGEKLF
TRBV27	TRBJ2-7	ASSLTGDPSYEQY
TRBV15	TRBJ1-2	ATSRDRVGYGYT
TRBV12-3/TRBV12-4	TRBJ2-7	ASTQTGRYEQY
TRBV6-2/TRBV6-3	TRBJ1-5	ASSYPGTGYQPQH
TRBV7-9	TRBJ2-3	ASTPGGETDTQY
TRBV4-2	TRBJ2-2	ASSQGGTLNTGELF
TRBV3-1/TRBV3-2	TRBJ2-5	ASSQDGAGGETQY
TRBV11-2	TRBJ1-5	ASSSDRGNWDQPQH
TRBV11-3	TRBJ1-2	ASSPGQRPNYGYT
TRBV9	TRBJ1-6	ASSGGTGGPLH
TRBV12-5	TRBJ1-1	ASVSGMMNTEAF
TRBV6-2/TRBV6-3	TRBJ1-4	ASSFQGFEKLF
TRBV2	TRBJ2-3	ASRAGQSTDTQY
TRBV6-5	TRBJ1-6	ASSSREGTYNSPLH
TRBV4-3	TRBJ1-4	ASSQGDRDNEKLF
TRBV7-2	TRBJ2-2	ASSLDSKRVTGELF
TRBV6-2/TRBV6-3	TRBJ2-1	ASSPGLAGGSYNEQF
TRBV27	TRBJ1-6	ASTPFDRLNSPLH
TRBV5-1	TRBJ1-2	ASSLADRGYGYT
TRBV2	TRBJ1-2	ASRDRAGGYT
TRBV6-6	TRBJ1-5	ASNQGGARYQPQH
TRBV5-1	TRBJ1-6	ARRDIESPLH
TRBV2	TRBJ2-7	ASTGAYEQY
TRBV29-1	TRBJ1-3	SVGTPNSGNTIY
TRBV3-1/TRBV3-2	TRBJ2-7	ASSQGQGAREQY
TRBV5-6	TRBJ1-4	ASSFEGAGRKLF
TRBV11-2	TRBJ2-1	ASSPNRLAAYNEQF